In its sample, the clone carrying this T cell receptor (beta chain) was seen a few times. Germline V gives CDR1 MNHEY, CDR2 SVGAGI. The CDR3 sequence is 14 residues long. V was cut by 0 bases and J by 8 bases, with 13 bases left in between. This entry is derived from a study of cytomegalovirus exposure and HLA in healthy donors. Only in-frame clones appear in the TCRdb table, and some are missing; sequencing was by immunoSEQ multiplex PCR. The sample consists of about 110,000 clones, approximately 96% of them appearing once. This sequence was found in a woman aged 18-29 years in good health and CMV-seronegative. Material for sequencing was PBMCs. The chain links TRBV6-5 to TRBJ1-1, with D tentatively TRBD1 (5 bases). The CDR3 coding sequence is TGTGCCAGCAGTTACTCGGGGCCGGACCTGGAAGCTTTCTTT. Protein: CASSYSGPDLEAFF.